Presented here are 23 T cell receptor beta chains from one specimen sequenced in a study of T-cell reconstitution after alpha-beta-depleted transplantation in children. Researchers prepared the TCRbeta library using unique molecular identifiers, the study reports. From the PCR reads, TCRdb called clonotypes with MiXCR, one entry per CDR3 protein. The sample lists approximately 230,000 distinct CDR3 sequences, 20% to 30% occurring once. Specimen: PBMCs, mostly from graft donor cells, collected 360 days after TCRalphabeta/CD19-depleted stem cell transplant. Every receptor here comes from a female patient under 10 years old who had a stem cell transplant for congenital amegakaryocytic thrombocytopenia, so the T cells may come from the graft donor.

This clonotype has just a few counts. The V gene is TRBV4-1, the J gene TRBJ1-5; D gene uncertain. V was shortened by 0 bases and J by 4 bases, with 7 bases between the two germline ends. The CDR3 length is 14 residues. The germline gives CDR1 MGHRA, CDR2 YSYEKL. The CDR3 loop is CASSQDERNQPQHF. The CDR3 DNA reads TGCGCCAGCAGCCAAGACGAGAGGAATCAGCCCCAGCATTTT.

This clonotype was seen just once. CDR3 in amino acids: CASSPSTSGATDTQYF. The DNA for the CDR3 is TGTGCCAGCAGCCCATCGACTAGCGGAGCGACAGATACGCAGTATTTT. The chain links TRBV9 to TRBJ2-3; 9 positions agree with TRBD2. This CDR3 has 16 residues. V shed 4 bases, J shed 3 bases, and the junction held 9 bases outside the gene matches. Germline lookup yields CDR1 SGDLS and CDR2 YYNGEE.

This clonotype was seen a handful of times. This sequence joins TRBV5-1 and TRBJ2-1, with D possibly called TRBD1 or TRBD2 (6 bases each). The CDR3 is made up of 15 amino acids. Deletions cut 1 base from V and 8 bases from J, with 16 bases between. Germline-derived CDR1 and CDR2 are SGHRS and YFSETQ. The CDR3 loop reads CASSLLVGRGDEQFF. CDR3 nucleotides: TGCGCCAGCAGCTTGTTGGTGGGAAGGGGGGATGAGCAGTTCTTC.

The V call is TRBV5-1, the J call TRBJ1-4, with 9 bases fitting TRBD1. Trimming at V came to 4 bases and at J to 6 bases, leaving 7 bases not matched to a gene. Germline loops: CDR1 SGHRS, CDR2 YFSETQ. The CDR3 runs 15 residues. The CDR3 nucleotides read TGCGCCAGCAGCGCCCGGACAGGGGCAGATGAAAAACTGTTTTTT. This encodes CASSARTGADEKLFF.

V is TRBV28 and J is TRBJ2-5, with unresolved D. The CDR3 contains 19 residues. From germline, CDR1 is MDHEN and CDR2 SYDVKM. V was cut by 5 bases and J by 4 bases, with 29 bases left in between. The DNA for the CDR3 is TGTGCCAGCAGTGCCTCGATGCAGCTCAGCCGTTATGCGAGAGAGACCCAGTACTTC. This gives the protein CASSASMQLSRYARETQYF.

The chain's CDR3 is CASSQGGGQGRYQPQHF. CDR3 sequence (DNA): TGCGCCAGCAGCCAAGGTGGTGGGCAGGGGAGGTATCAGCCCCAGCATTTT. V usage is TRBV4-1 and J usage is TRBJ1-5, with a weak D call TRBD1 (6 bases). CDR1 is MGHRA and CDR2 is YSYEKL in the germline V gene. This CDR3 region has 17 residues. Trimming cost V 1 base and J 5 bases, with 18 bases left between them.

The V call is TRBV4-1, the J call TRBJ1-2; D not certain. Germline V gives CDR1 MGHRA, CDR2 YSYEKL. V shed 1 base and J shed 6 bases, with 15 bases lying between them. The CDR3 has 15 amino acids. DNA of the CDR3: TGCGCCAGCAGCCAAGGCCCTGGATCTTACGATGGCTACACCTTC. Amino acids: CASSQGPGSYDGYTF.

This clonotype was seen a handful of times. The chain is built from TRBV12-3 or TRBV12-4 and TRBJ2-7, with 12 positions matching TRBD2. V lost 5 bases and J lost 7; bases outside the gene matches: 6. This CDR3 has 14 amino acids. The CDR3 reads CASSLTSGSWEQYF. DNA for the CDR3: TGTGCCAGCAGTCTGACTAGCGGGAGTTGGGAGCAGTACTTC.

The chain recombines TRBV2 with TRBJ2-5; D is ambiguous. The CDR3 contains 12 residues. Per germline, CDR1 SNHLY and CDR2 FYNNEI. V was clipped by 5 bases and J by 2 bases, with 6 bases between them. CDR3: CASSTRQETQYF. In nucleotides, the CDR3 is TGTGCCAGCAGTACCAGGCAAGAGACCCAGTACTTC.

This clonotype appeared many times. The rearrangement links TRBV6-2 or TRBV6-3 to TRBJ2-7; 13 positions agree with TRBD2. CDR1 and CDR2 (germline): MNHEY, SVGEGT. The CDR3 loop spans 15 amino acids. V trimming: 6 bases; J trimming: 0 bases; junction bases outside the gene matches: 2. CDR3 DNA: TGTGCCAGCAGCCGGACTAGCGGGGGCTCCTACGAGCAGTACTTC. Translation gives CASSRTSGGSYEQYF.

This clonotype was counted only a few times. The J gene is TRBJ2-7, the V gene TRBV4-2; 7 bases match TRBD2. The V gene's germline CDR1 is LGHNA and CDR2 YNFKEQ. The CDR3 is 14 residues long. V gave up 3 bases and J gave up 4 bases; unmatched junction bases: 6. The CDR3 coding sequence is TGTGCCAGCAGCCACCTAGGGGAGGGATACGAGCAGTACTTC. It encodes CASSHLGEGYEQYF.

The chain has TRBV12-3 or TRBV12-4 and TRBJ2-3, with D perhaps matching TRBD2 (6 bases). The CDR3 consists of 14 residues. Trimming stripped 6 bases from V and 2 bases from J, with 12 bases between. CDR3 sequence: CASRPWTNTDTQYF. The CDR3 bases are TGTGCCAGCAGGCCTTGGACTAACACAGATACGCAGTATTTT.

This clonotype was picked up a small number of times. The J gene is TRBJ1-2, the V gene TRBV6-6, with D uncertain. CDR1 MNHNY and CDR2 SVGAGI come from the germline V gene (reference sequence). The CDR3 loop spans 11 amino acids. The ends were cut back, 2 bases at V and 8 bases at J, with 6 bases in the middle. The CDR3 loop is CASSYVRGYTF. CDR3 nucleotide sequence: TGTGCCAGCAGTTACGTAAGGGGCTACACCTTC.

This clonotype was recorded at least ten times. V and J are TRBV4-1 and TRBJ2-7; D unresolved. The V end lost 1 base, the J end lost 6 bases, and 16 bases lay between the germline ends. This CDR3 is 15 amino acids long. Per the germline V gene, CDR1 is MGHRA and CDR2 is YSYEKL. Here the CDR3 DNA reads TGCGCCAGCAGCCAAGTTTGGGCCGTTACCAGCGAGCAGTACTTC. This encodes CASSQVWAVTSEQYF.

This clonotype was seen more than once but under ten times. The rearrangement uses TRBV12-3 or TRBV12-4 and TRBJ2-1; perhaps D is TRBD1 or TRBD2 (6 bases each). With 5 bases removed from V and 5 bases from J, the gap between germline ends came to 13 bases. CDR3 size: 14 residues. The CDR3 loop reads CASSPRGGNNEQFF. CDR3 bases: TGTGCCAGCAGTCCCCGAGGGGGGAACAATGAGCAGTTCTTC.

This clonotype was picked up a small number of times. J is TRBJ2-2 and V is TRBV15, with 8 bases fitting TRBD2. The germline V gene has CDR1 LNHNV and CDR2 YYDKDF (reference sequence). This CDR3 has 17 amino acids. Trimming took 1 base from V and 7 from J; bases not matched to a gene: 11. The CDR3 sequence is CATSRVPGTRGVGELFF. The CDR3, as DNA: TGTGCCACCAGCAGAGTCCCCGGGACTAGAGGGGTCGGGGAGCTGTTTTTT.

CDR3 sequence reads: CASSGTLKDTQYF. CDR3 DNA sequence: TGTGCCAGCAGCGGAACTTTAAAAGATACGCAGTATTTT. The chain employs TRBV14 and TRBJ2-3; D is undetermined. Trimming stripped 5 bases from V and 5 bases from J, with 11 bases between. The germline CDR1 and CDR2 sequences are SGHDN and FVKESK. The CDR3 sequence is 13 residues long.

V usage is TRBV4-1 and J usage is TRBJ1-1; perhaps TRBD1 as D (6 bases). Between the trimmed V and J ends, which lost 2 bases and 8 bases, there was a span of 18 bases. Germline lookup yields CDR1 MGHRA and CDR2 YSYEKL. CDR3 length: 15 residues. The CDR3: CASSQQQGGHREAFF. DNA for the CDR3: TGCGCCAGCAGCCAACAACAGGGCGGTCACCGAGAAGCTTTCTTT.

Here the CDR3 DNA reads TGTGCCAGCAGCCAAGGGCTCGCCAATGAGCAGTTCTTC. Translating it yields CASSQGLANEQFF. This chain links TRBV4-2 with TRBJ2-1; no definite D call. Germline CDR1 reads LGHNA; CDR2 reads YNFKEQ. Trimming cost V 1 base and J 6 bases, with 7 bases left between them. The CDR3 covers 13 residues.

The V gene is TRBV3-1, the J gene TRBJ2-1, with unresolved D. Germline V gene lookup returns CDR1 LGHDT and CDR2 YNNKEL (reference sequence). V was shortened by 4 bases and J by 3 bases, with 10 bases between the two germline ends. The CDR3 is 14 residues long. This chain's CDR3 is CASSPNPGYNEQFF. Here the CDR3 DNA reads TGTGCCAGCAGCCCCAATCCAGGCTACAATGAGCAGTTCTTC.

This rearrangement joins TRBV10-3 to TRBJ2-1, with D possibly matching TRBD2 (6 bases). This CDR3 comprises 15 residues. V dropped 6 bases and J dropped 6 bases, with 18 bases sitting between them. The V gene's germline CDR1 is ENHRY and CDR2 SYGVKD. The CDR3 nucleotides are TGTGCCATCAGGGACCCGTTACTAGCCTCCAATGAGCAGTTCTTC. Its translation: CAIRDPLLASNEQFF.

This clonotype has just a few counts. The rearrangement links TRBV3-1 to TRBJ2-7; D is unclear. The CDR3 loop spans 13 amino acids. V was shortened by 1 base and J by 13 bases, with 17 bases between the two germline ends. The germline gives CDR1 LGHDT, CDR2 YNNKEL (reference sequence). The CDR3 DNA reads TGTGCCAGCAGCCAAGGACATTATTTCGGCGTTTACTTC. As protein: CASSQGHYFGVYF.

This clonotype was picked up a small number of times. The chain has TRBV28 and TRBJ2-7; D is tentatively TRBD1 or TRBD2 (5 bases each). The CDR3 runs to 13 residues. Germline values: CDR1 MDHEN, CDR2 SYDVKM. V dropped 5 bases and J dropped 11 bases, with 19 bases sitting between them. In nucleotides, the CDR3 is TGTGCCAGCAGTCCGGGACGCGACCCCCCGGAGTACTTC. Its translation: CASSPGRDPPEYF.